This T cell receptor beta chain was sequenced in a study of blood T cell repertoires in COVID-19. On the study more broadly: Recovered status applied to Cohort 3 donors who had two consecutive negative PCRs. It also applied to those with clearance or with symptom resolution. T cells, B-cell-depleted T cells, or PBMCs provided the cDNA or gDNA that served as material.

V was clipped by 4 bases and J by 3 bases; unmatched bases: 3. Germline V CDR1 and CDR2: LGHDT, YNNKEL (reference sequence). This CDR3 is built from 15 residues. Recruits, aged about 18 to 95 years, lived in 20 to 30 US areas. Authors' analysis steps: Amplification from reference gene primers served as the basis for estimated nucleated cell counts. Some clones are missing from TCRdb's copy, which holds only in-frame ones; the method was immunoSEQ multiplex PCR. V, J and clone size reflect that table, while D and trimming were determined from the DNA. This sample has 150,000 to 200,000 clones, with around 80% found just once.

The V and J genes are TRBV3-1 (or the pseudogene TRBV3-2) and TRBJ2-1, with 10 positions matching TRBD2. Material for sequencing was PBMCs or T cells enriched from blood (not recorded which). The clonotype was recovered from a woman aged 70-85 years in a cohort exposed to, infected with or recovered from COVID-19 (not recorded which). CDR3 DNA sequence: TGTGCCAGCAGCCCCACTAGCGGGATCTACAATGAGCAGTTCTTC. Encoded protein: CASSPTSGIYNEQFF.